Below are 24 T cell receptor beta chains sequenced from a single sample in a study of post-analysis software for immune sequencing data. Overall study results and limits: Elevated frequency relative to controls characterized a handful of TRBV segments in patients, TRBV5-6, TRBV5-1 and TRBV20-1 among them.

Prepared libraries of TCR beta cDNA carried unique molecular identifiers. Each CDR3 protein is one row after TCRdb ran MiXCR on the PCR reads. The table lists under 200,000 distinct CDR3 sequences, 29% of them singletons. Their cognate antigens are unknown. The sequenced sample was blood. The receptors were sampled from a girl aged 2-17 years with multiple sclerosis.

This clonotype was counted many times. The V call is TRBV4-2, the J call TRBJ2-7, with TRBD1 matching 8 bases. CDR1 is LGHNA, CDR2 YNFKEQ, per germline. Trimming cost V 1 base and J 2 bases; bases outside gene matches: 4. The CDR3 runs 15 residues. This chain's CDR3 is CASSQGQGSPYEQYF. The CDR3 coding sequence is TGTGCCAGCAGCCAAGGACAGGGGTCACCCTACGAGCAGTACTTC.

The chain employs TRBV20-1 and TRBJ2-1, with D possibly being TRBD1 or TRBD2 (5 bases each). CDR3 length equals 16 residues. The ends were cut back, 3 bases at V and 3 bases at J, with 18 bases in the middle. Germline loops: CDR1 DFQATT, CDR2 SNEGSKA (reference sequence). The CDR3 nucleotides are TGCAGTGCTAGTGATCCGGGACCAACATACTACAATGAGCAGTTCTTC. Protein product: CSASDPGPTYYNEQFF.

This clonotype was counted ten times or more. The rearrangement uses TRBV20-1 and TRBJ1-2, with TRBD1 matching over 7 bases. The ends lost 4 bases at V and 4 bases at J; junction bases unmatched: 6. This CDR3 contains 13 residues. CDR1 and CDR2 from the germline V gene are DFQATT and SNEGSKA (reference sequence). The DNA for the CDR3 is TGCAGTGCTATCGAGGGGGCGGGCTATGGCTACACCTTC. This gives the protein CSAIEGAGYGYTF.

This clonotype was counted many times. V usage is TRBV4-1 and J usage is TRBJ2-4; tentative D call: TRBD2 (5 bases). This CDR3 is built from 16 residues. Trimming took off 0 bases at V and 13 bases at J, with 22 bases between the two ends. CDR1 and CDR2 (germline): MGHRA, YSYEKL. CDR3 region: CASSQDPTRWVREQYF. The CDR3 DNA sequence: TGCGCCAGCAGCCAAGATCCTACTAGATGGGTAAGGGAGCAGTACTTC.

The table lists this clonotype with a few counts. A read error may be the cause here, since a much bigger clone is one base away. This chain uses TRBV20-1 with TRBJ2-1; tentatively, D is TRBD1 (6 bases). The germline gives CDR1 DFQATT, CDR2 SNEGSKA (reference sequence). Between the trimmed V and J ends, which lost 7 bases and 5 bases, there was a span of 18 bases. The CDR3 runs 14 residues. In DNA form, the CDR3 reads TGCAGTGTAGGACTCCCGGGACAAAACAATGAGCAGTTCTTC. Translated, it gives CSVGLPGQNNEQFF.

A few counts support this clonotype. The gene calls are TRBV12-3 or TRBV12-4 and TRBJ1-1; D call uncertain. V was clipped by 6 bases and J by 3 bases, with 11 bases between them. The CDR3 runs 13 residues. The CDR3 region is CASSFPRHTEAFF. The CDR3 coding sequence is TGTGCCAGCAGCTTCCCTAGACACACTGAAGCTTTCTTT.

This clonotype was counted many times. The rearrangement links TRBV20-1 to TRBJ2-5; weak D call: TRBD2 (5 bases). Germline lookup yields CDR1 DFQATT and CDR2 SNEGSKA (reference sequence). V was clipped by 6 bases and J by 4 bases, with 18 bases between them. The CDR3 is made up of 14 amino acids. The DNA of the CDR3 is TGCAGTGCCGGCCCTTTCGGGGTTGGAGAGACCCAGTACTTC. Translated, it gives CSAGPFGVGETQYF.

This clonotype has a handful of counts. It may be a read error: a sequence one base away is much more abundant. The gene calls are TRBV20-1 and TRBJ2-5; 8 bases map to TRBD2. CDR1 is DFQATT, CDR2 SNEGSKA, per germline (reference sequence). This CDR3 has 11 residues. CDR3 bases: TGCAGGGCTCCGGGAGGGAAGACCCAGTACTTC. As protein: CRAPGGKTQYF.

This clonotype was observed a few times. The chain employs TRBV27 and TRBJ1-1; no clear D. The germline V gene encodes CDR1 MNHEY and CDR2 SMNVEV (reference sequence). The V gene lost 3 bases and the J gene lost 7 bases, with 18 bases spanning the gap. The CDR3 is 15 amino acids. CDR3 loop: CASSLRAKAVREAFF. The CDR3 DNA sequence: TGTGCCAGCAGTTTGAGGGCGAAGGCGGTGCGTGAAGCTTTCTTT.

This clonotype was recorded many times. The J gene is TRBJ1-1, the V gene TRBV5-1; the D is unclear. This CDR3 has 12 amino acids. Germline V lookup: CDR1 SGHRS, CDR2 YFSETQ. Trimming pared 0 bases from V and 9 bases from J, leaving 9 bases between. The CDR3, as DNA: TGCGCCAGCAGCTTGGAGGGCATCCAAGCTTTCTTT. This codes for CASSLEGIQAFF.

The chain recombines TRBV5-5 with TRBJ1-2, with a tentative D call TRBD1 (5 bases). Germline V gene lookup returns CDR1 SGHKS and CDR2 YYEKEE (reference sequence). V lost 4 bases and J 4 bases, leaving 11 bases between the germline ends. The CDR3 sequence is 13 residues long. The CDR3 here is CASSGGRSYGYTF. The CDR3 region has the DNA TGTGCCAGCAGCGGGGGGAGAAGCTATGGCTACACCTTC. The whole variable domain, filled in from reference TRBV5-5 and TRBJ1-2, reads DAGVTQSPTHLIKTRGQQVTLRCSPISGHKSVSWYQQVLGQGPQFIFQYYEKEERGRGNFPDRFSARQFPNYSSELNVNALLLGDSALYLCASSGGRSYGYTFGSGTRLTVV.

There are a few counts of this clonotype. The rearrangement joins TRBV11-2 to TRBJ1-2; a possible D gene is TRBD1 (6 bases). The V gene's germline CDR1 is SGHAT and CDR2 FQNNGV. The length of the CDR3 is 15 residues. V was cut by 3 bases and J by 9 bases, with 20 bases left in between. The CDR3 loop is CASSFAETGLRRYTF. The CDR3, as DNA: TGTGCCAGCAGCTTTGCGGAGACAGGCTTGAGACGCTACACCTTC.

Points on this clonotype: A much bigger clone sits one base away, suggesting this may be a read error. The V and J genes are TRBV12-3 or TRBV12-4 and TRBJ2-1; TRBD1 matches 11 bases. The CDR3 has 15 amino acids. The V gene end was trimmed by 5 bases and the J gene end by 3 bases; junction bases not matched to a gene: 3. This CDR3 is CASSPGTGGYNEQFF. CDR3 nucleotide sequence: TGTGCCAGCAGTCCCGGGACAGGGGGCTACAATGAGCAGTTCTTC.

This clonotype was seen repeatedly, ten times or more. The V gene is TRBV20-1, the J gene TRBJ1-1, with no clear D. V lost 5 bases, J lost 11 bases, and 21 bases lay in between. This CDR3 region has 13 residues. Per germline, CDR1 DFQATT and CDR2 SNEGSKA (reference sequence). The CDR3 DNA is TGCAGTGCTCGGCAGGCTGGGAACCCTCGGGCTTTCTTT. Translating it yields CSARQAGNPRAFF.

The chain employs TRBV28 and TRBJ2-7; 8 bases are a match to TRBD1. J was trimmed by 6 bases and V by 0 bases; bases with no gene match: 4. From germline, CDR1 is MDHEN and CDR2 SYDVKM. The CDR3 sequence is 14 residues long. The CDR3 DNA sequence: TGTGCCAGCAGTTTATGGGCAGGGGGCATCGAGCAGTACTTC. The encoded protein is CASSLWAGGIEQYF.

Concerning this clonotype: This may stem from a read error, because a much larger clone lies one nucleotide away. This rearrangement joins TRBV5-1 to TRBJ2-1, with D possibly matching TRBD1 (6 bases). V lost 7 bases to trimming and J lost 7 bases, with 18 bases between them. CDR1 is SGHRS and CDR2 is YFSETQ in the germline V gene. This CDR3 spans 14 amino acids. CDR3 sequence (DNA): TGCGCCAGCGGCACTGGACAGAGAGGGAATGAGCAGTTCTTC. Its translation is CASGTGQRGNEQFF.

The V call is TRBV28, the J call TRBJ2-3, with 15 positions matching TRBD2. With V trimmed by 4 bases and J by 6 bases, 8 bases remained unmatched. The germline CDR1 and CDR2 sequences are MDHEN and SYDVKM. The CDR3 runs to 17 residues. CDR3 protein: CASSSAGTSGGRDTQYF. CDR3 nucleotides: TGTGCCAGCAGTTCGGCCGGGACTAGCGGGGGGCGGGATACGCAGTATTTT. Full variable domain (remainder filled in from reference TRBV28 and TRBJ2-3): DVKVTQSSRYLVKRTGEKVFLECVQDMDHENMFWYRQDPGLGLRLIYFSYDVKMKEKGDIPEGYSVSREKKERFSLILESASTNQTSMYLCASSSAGTSGGRDTQYFGPGTRLTVL.

The sample holds a few counts of this clonotype. The chain is built from TRBV5-1 and TRBJ1-1; D remains ambiguous. Trimming cost V 0 bases and J 1 base, with 7 bases left between them. This CDR3 is built from 14 residues. The V gene's germline CDR1 is SGHRS and CDR2 YFSETQ. CDR3 DNA: TGCGCCAGCAGCTTGGCCGCAGGGAACACTGAAGCTTTCTTT. Its translation: CASSLAAGNTEAFF.

This clonotype has ten or more counts. CDR3 region: CATSGEGRPRTDTQYF. The CDR3 nucleotides read TGTGCCACCAGCGGGGAAGGACGGCCGCGCACAGATACGCAGTATTTT. The chain carries TRBV15 and TRBJ2-3; D is undetermined. CDR3 length: 16 amino acids. V dropped 5 bases and J dropped 1 base, with 16 bases sitting between them. In germline, CDR1 is LNHNV, CDR2 YYDKDF (reference sequence).

This clonotype was detected a few times. The rearrangement joins TRBV5-1 to TRBJ1-2; D gene ambiguous. In germline, CDR1 is SGHRS, CDR2 YFSETQ. Trimming took off 2 bases at V and 10 bases at J, with 15 bases between the two ends. This CDR3 is 13 amino acids long. The CDR3 region has the DNA TGCGCCAGCAGCTTTGAGGGCGCGGTGGACTACACCTTC. Residues: CASSFEGAVDYTF.

The chain carries TRBV29-1 and TRBJ1-1; D call uncertain. V was cut by 1 base and J by 0 bases, with 9 bases left in between. The CDR3 contains 14 residues. Germline CDR1 SQVTM, CDR2 ANQGSEA. The CDR3 region is CSVEVGPMNTEAFF. In DNA, the CDR3 is TGCAGCGTTGAAGTCGGGCCCATGAACACTGAAGCTTTCTTT.

For this clonotype: A much larger clone differs by one base, so this may be a read error. The chain recombines TRBV2 with TRBJ2-1, with 10 bases identical to TRBD2. V was pared by 4 bases and J by 4 bases, with 4 bases of the junction left unmatched. Germline V CDR1 and CDR2: SNHLY, FYNNEI. The CDR3 sequence is 15 residues long. The CDR3 spells CASSGASGSYNEQFF. CDR3 DNA: TGTGCCAGCAGTGGAGCTAGCGGGAGTTACAATGAGCAGTTCTTC. Complete variable domain (other parts from reference TRBV2 and TRBJ2-1): EPEVTQTPSHQVTQMGQEVILRCVPISNHLYFYWYRQILGQKVEFLVSFYNNEISEKSEIFDDQFSVERPDGSNFTLKIRSTKLEDSAMYFCASSGASGSYNEQFFGPGTRLTVL.

Notes on this clonotype: Germline and junction disagree at one end, which may indicate a read error. The J gene is TRBJ2-3, the V gene TRBV5-1; TRBD2 matches at 9 bases. The V gene's germline CDR1 is SGHRS and CDR2 YFSETQ. CDR3 length: 17 residues. The CDR3 DNA follows: TGCGCCAGCAGCTCACGTATTAGCGGGGGAAGCACAGATACGCGGTATTTT. Translating it yields CASSSRISGGSTDTRYF.

At least ten counts were recorded for this clonotype. The chain employs TRBV7-9 and TRBJ2-7; D gene unclear. The germline V gene encodes CDR1 SEHNR and CDR2 FQNEAQ (reference sequence). This CDR3 contains 13 residues. V was pared by 5 bases and J by 2 bases, with 10 bases between. This CDR3 is CASSPPATYEQYF. CDR3 bases: TGTGCCAGCAGCCCCCCCGCCACCTACGAGCAGTACTTC.